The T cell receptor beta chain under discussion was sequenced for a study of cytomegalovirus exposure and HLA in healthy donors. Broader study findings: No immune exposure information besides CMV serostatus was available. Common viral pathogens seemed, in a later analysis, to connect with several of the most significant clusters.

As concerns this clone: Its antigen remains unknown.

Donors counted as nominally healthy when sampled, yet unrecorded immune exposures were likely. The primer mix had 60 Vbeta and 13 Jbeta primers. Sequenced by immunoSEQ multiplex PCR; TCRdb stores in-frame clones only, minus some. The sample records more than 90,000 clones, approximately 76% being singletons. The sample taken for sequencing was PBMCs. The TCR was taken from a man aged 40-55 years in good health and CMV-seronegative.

The CDR3 reads CASSFSFSGGPGYEQYF. The CDR3 coding sequence is TGTGCCAGCAGTTTCTCCTTTAGCGGGGGGCCGGGATACGAGCAGTACTTC. V usage is TRBV27 and J usage is TRBJ2-7; TRBD2 aligns across 10 bases. Germline CDR1 MNHEY, CDR2 SMNVEV (reference sequence). CDR3 size: 17 residues. Losses at the gene ends were 3 bases for V and 4 bases for J; bases not matched to a gene: 12.